This T cell receptor (beta chain) was recorded in a study of regulatory T cells in long-lasting Graves disease. The time point: persistent/refractory GD, antithyroid drugs over 5 years with positive TRAb. PBMC-derived RNA was used for the TCR library. This clonotype was counted a few times. Its matching antigen is unknown. A read error may be the cause here, since a much bigger clone is one base away. To make TCR beta libraries, researchers used iRepertoire HTBI primers and Arm-PCR of CDR3 regions. Using its own MiXCR run on the multiplex PCR reads, TCRdb lists one record per CDR3 protein. Counted here are approximately 350,000 distinct CDR3 sequences, roughly 24% occurring once; the ten biggest clones make up 25% to 35%. General study points: Small numbers of samples may have cut accuracy. Shared public clonotypes totalled a few thousand in persistent patients, compared with roughly 970 in new patients.

The CDR3 spans 14 residues. Germline values: CDR1 LNHNV, CDR2 YYDKDF (reference sequence). The sample was peripheral blood mononuclear cells (PBMCs), taken when the disease was refractory, from a patient treated with antithyroid drugs. The TCR comes from a woman between 40 and 50 years old with Graves disease. The J gene is TRBJ2-5, the V gene TRBV15; D is unresolved. The CDR3 sequence: CATSRDTIRETRYF. DNA of the CDR3: TGTGCCACCAGCAGAGATACTATTCGAGAGACCCGGTACTTC.